This T cell receptor (beta chain) is from a study of T-cell reconstitution after alpha-beta-depleted transplantation in children. General observations from the study: The main origin of T-cell counts and diversity one year after transplant was newly produced T cells. Reported findings indicate that, about two months after transplant, alpha-beta T cells came from several hundred expanded clones, which were derived from non-depleted graft cells.

Unique molecular identifiers were used in preparing the TCRbeta library. TCRdb re-analysed the PCR reads in MiXCR, keeping a single row per CDR3 protein. The sample includes about 200,000 distinct CDR3 sequences, approximately 7% of them seen just once. With regard to this clonotype: Its antigen is undetermined.

This receptor was identified in a boy between 2 and 10 years old with acute lymphoblastic leukemia, due to receive a stem cell transplant. The specimen was PBMCs, collected before TCRalphabeta/CD19-depleted stem cell transplant.

DNA for the CDR3: TGTGCCAGCAGCCAAGTTGGGGCTCAAGAGACCCAGTACTTC. This encodes CASSQVGAQETQYF. The J gene is TRBJ2-5, the V gene TRBV4-2, with D possibly being TRBD1 (5 bases). Per germline, CDR1 LGHNA and CDR2 YNFKEQ. Trimming shortened V by 1 base and J by 2 bases, and 8 bases separated the two germline ends. The CDR3 has 14 residues.